This T cell receptor (beta chain) appears in the sequencing data of a study of human T cells and chemical hapten exposure. There are 15 residues in the CDR3. CDR1 and CDR2 (germline): MNHEY, SMNVEV (reference sequence). V was pared by 5 bases and J by 5 bases, with 10 bases of the junction left unmatched. Time point noted: pre-sensitization, week 0. As for treatment: therapeutic diphenylcyclopropenone sensitization with weekly scalp DPC. The table lists this clonotype with a few counts. The library labeled individual cDNA molecules by adding unique molecular identifiers to them. One entry per CDR3 protein, called by TCRdb with MiXCR from the RACE reads. Of over 300,000 distinct CDR3 sequences in the sample, 5.1% were seen once.

The TCR sequence derives from a woman in her 50s with alopecia areata. Some clones in this sample may be carry-over from other donors' samples. The V call is TRBV27, the J call TRBJ2-7, with 9 bases lining up with TRBD1. The specimen was whole blood, collected in connection with sensitization to the hapten diphenylcyclopropenone (DPC). As DNA, the CDR3 is TGTGCCAGCAGTCCGATGGGACAGGGAGTCCACGAGCAGTACTTC. It encodes CASSPMGQGVHEQYF.